This note documents a single T cell receptor (beta chain) sequence. What it recognizes is unknown. Germline V gives CDR1 MNHNY, CDR2 SVGAGI (reference sequence). The CDR3 runs 12 residues. Trimming pared 2 bases from V and 14 bases from J, leaving 10 bases between. 60 Vbeta and 13 Jbeta primers were used in PCR. Repertoires were generated with immunoSEQ multiplex PCR, while TCRdb's copy carries only in-frame clones and drops some. This sample has roughly 150,000 clones, with about 80% found just once. These data originate in a study of cytomegalovirus exposure and HLA in healthy donors. Background on the study: The 120 million or so unique TCR beta sequences, from roughly 170 million T cells, were found by an earlier analysis.

When sampled, the donors appeared nominally healthy, though they likely had unrecorded immune exposures. Study outcomes and limitations: A list of about 180 TCR beta chains associated with cytomegalovirus was given. In most subjects, TCR beta sequences reportedly gave accurate predictions of HLA-A and HLA-B alleles.

Input material: PBMCs. The chain combines TRBV6-6 with TRBJ1-6; TRBD1 might be the D (6 bases). The TCR was taken from a woman in her 50s in good health and CMV-seropositive. Here the CDR3 DNA reads TGTGCCAGCAGTTACCCGGACAGCTCCCTCCACTTT. This codes for CASSYPDSSLHF.